Listed here are 25 T cell receptor beta chains from one sample, sequenced in a study of T cell responses to AZD1222 COVID-19 vaccine. Profiling relied on immunoSEQ multiplex PCR, and the TCRdb table lists in-frame clones only, not all of them. The data hold around 130,000 clones, with around 90% observed a single time. The specimen comprised peripheral blood, sampled on day 0 of AZD1222 vaccination. Receptors were obtained from an adult in good health.

The rearrangement links TRBV5-1 to TRBJ1-1, with D maybe TRBD1 (5 bases). Germline-derived CDR1 and CDR2 are SGHRS and YFSETQ. Trimming took 0 bases from V and 1 from J, leaving 13 bases between them. The CDR3 sequence is 16 residues long. The CDR3: CASSLATGRSNTEAFF. The CDR3 DNA is TGCGCCAGCAGCTTGGCAACGGGACGGTCGAACACTGAAGCTTTCTTT.

The V gene is TRBV7-3, the J gene TRBJ2-7, with D possibly TRBD2 on 6 matching bases. The V gene's germline CDR1 is SGHTA and CDR2 FQGTGA. The germline V and J ends were trimmed by 4 bases and 4 bases, with 11 bases remaining between them. This CDR3 spans 13 amino acids. The CDR3 nucleotides read TGTGCCAGCAGCTCGTATGGGGGGTACGAGCAGTACTTC. Amino acids: CASSSYGGYEQYF.

The chain is built from TRBV19 and TRBJ1-1, with 7 bases matching TRBD1. Germline lookup yields CDR1 LNHDA and CDR2 SQIVND (reference sequence). This CDR3 comprises 14 residues. After removal of 5 bases from V and 3 bases from J, the junction contained 6 bases not matched to a gene. CDR3 loop: CASSEGGMYTEAFF. In nucleotides, the CDR3 is TGTGCCAGTAGTGAAGGGGGCATGTACACTGAAGCTTTCTTT.

The CDR3 bases are TGTGCCAGCAGCCCACGGGGCAGACAAGAGACCCAGTACTTC. Amino acid sequence: CASSPRGRQETQYF. The chain links TRBV7-2 to TRBJ2-5; D is tentatively TRBD1 or TRBD2 (5 bases each). CDR3 size: 14 residues. The germline V gene encodes CDR1 SGHTA and CDR2 FQGNSA. The V and J ends lost 5 bases and 2 bases respectively, with 12 bases between them.

The chain employs TRBV2 and TRBJ1-1, with TRBD1 matching 7 bases. This CDR3 contains 13 residues. Germline CDR1 is SNHLY and CDR2 is FYNNEI. Losses at the gene ends were 7 bases for V and 4 bases for J; bases not matched to a gene: 6. The CDR3 nucleotides read TGTGCCAGCATGGCTGAGGGGGCCACTGAAGCTTTCTTT. It specifies CASMAEGATEAFF.

The chain links TRBV3-1 (or the pseudogene TRBV3-2) to TRBJ2-1, with TRBD2 identical over 7 bases. V shed 0 bases, J shed 9 bases, and the junction held 8 bases outside the gene matches. The germline gives CDR1 LGHDT, CDR2 YNNKEL (reference sequence). This CDR3 region has 15 residues. The CDR3 spells CASSQDIYGEGEQFF. The DNA of the CDR3 is TGTGCCAGCAGCCAAGACATCTACGGGGAGGGTGAGCAGTTCTTC.

V usage is TRBV5-6 and J usage is TRBJ2-7, with 7 bases aligning to TRBD1. The CDR3 is made up of 14 amino acids. J gave up 4 bases and V 7 bases, and 11 bases lay outside the gene matches. Looked up from germline, CDR1 is SGHDT and CDR2 is YYEEEE. The CDR3 sequence: CASSIRSRGYEQYF. In DNA, the CDR3 is TGTGCCAGCTCTATCCGATCCAGGGGGTACGAGCAGTACTTC.

The J gene is TRBJ1-1, the V gene TRBV3-1 (or the pseudogene TRBV3-2); 11 bases agree with TRBD1. Germline V gene data show CDR1 as LGHDT and CDR2 as YNNKEL (reference sequence). J gave up 5 bases and V 1 base, and 12 bases lay outside the gene matches. The CDR3 has 18 residues. CDR3 protein: CASSQAPGQGVVDTEAFF. CDR3 coding DNA: TGTGCCAGCAGCCAAGCGCCGGGACAGGGGGTTGTGGATACTGAAGCTTTCTTT.

V and J are TRBV5-1 and TRBJ2-3; possibly TRBD1 or TRBD2 for D (5 bases each). Germline V gene sequence: CDR1 SGHRS, CDR2 YFSETQ. This CDR3 is 17 amino acids long. V lost 4 bases and J 1 base, leaving 19 bases between the germline ends. DNA of the CDR3: TGCGCCAGCAGCACGGTGTTTGGCCGGGACGGCACAGATACGCAGTATTTT. Protein sequence: CASSTVFGRDGTDTQYF.

This clone was detected only a few times. The chain joins TRBV29-1 to TRBJ1-4; D is undetermined. Per the germline V gene, CDR1 is SQVTM and CDR2 is ANQGSEA. This CDR3 is built from 13 residues. V lost 3 bases and J lost 8, with 13 bases in between. The CDR3 nucleotides read TGCAGCGTTGAGGGAGGGTATAGAGAAAAACTGTTTTTT. It yields the protein CSVEGGYREKLFF.

This chain joins TRBV3-1 (or the pseudogene TRBV3-2) and TRBJ1-2; D unclear. Germline assignment: CDR1 LGHDT and CDR2 YNNKEL (reference sequence). The V end was cut by 1 base, the J end by 8 bases, with 11 bases between. The CDR3 is made up of 13 amino acids. CDR3 nucleotides: TGTGCCAGCAGCCAAGTAATGGCCCAGGGCTACACCTTC. It encodes CASSQVMAQGYTF.

This chain uses TRBV6-2 or TRBV6-3 with TRBJ2-7; D unclear. V was pared by 5 bases and J by 0 bases, with 8 bases between. This CDR3 has 13 amino acids. CDR1 is MNHEY and CDR2 is SVGEGT in the germline V gene. The CDR3 sequence is CASSPLNSYEQYF. The CDR3 nucleotides are TGTGCCAGCAGTCCGCTGAACTCCTACGAGCAGTACTTC.

V usage is TRBV7-6 and J usage is TRBJ1-6; D is possibly TRBD1 (5 bases). Trimming took off 1 base at V and 6 bases at J, with 13 bases between the two ends. The CDR3 runs 16 residues. CDR1 and CDR2 from the germline V gene are SGHVS and FNYEAQ. The CDR3 sequence: CASSLGGGASNSPLHF. CDR3 DNA sequence: TGTGCCAGCAGCTTAGGAGGAGGGGCGAGTAATTCACCCCTCCACTTT.

As concerns this clone: This sample includes further DNA sequences coding for the same CDR3. The chain employs TRBV19 and TRBJ1-1; D remains ambiguous. Germline CDR1 reads LNHDA; CDR2 reads SQIVND (reference sequence). CDR3 length equals 13 residues. V lost 11 bases and J 2 bases, leaving 15 bases between the germline ends. CDR3 sequence (DNA): TGTGCCTCCTCACGACGGGGAAACACTGAAGCTTTCTTT. This codes for CASSRRGNTEAFF.

In DNA form, the CDR3 reads TGTGCCAGCAGCCCCACCGGTTGGACTGAAGCTTTCTTT. Its translation: CASSPTGWTEAFF. This chain joins TRBV12-3 or TRBV12-4 and TRBJ1-1; D is ambiguous. This CDR3 region has 13 residues. V was pared by 6 bases and J by 5 bases, with 13 bases between.

The chain joins TRBV3-1 (or the pseudogene TRBV3-2) to TRBJ2-7, with D perhaps matching TRBD1 (6 bases). This CDR3 has 14 residues. Trimming removed 2 bases at V and 5 bases at J, with 13 bases between. Per germline, CDR1 LGHDT and CDR2 YNNKEL (reference sequence). The CDR3 region has the DNA TGTGCCAGCAGCCAAAGCACAGGGTGGAACGAGCAGTACTTC. This translates into CASSQSTGWNEQYF.

The rearrangement uses TRBV6-2 or TRBV6-3 and TRBJ1-5; D perhaps matches TRBD1 (5 bases). V dropped 3 bases and J dropped 7 bases, with 16 bases sitting between them. The germline V gene has CDR1 MNHEY and CDR2 SVGEGT. This CDR3 has 15 residues. The CDR3 reads CASSYKGERRQPQHF. The CDR3 bases are TGTGCCAGCAGTTATAAAGGGGAAAGGAGGCAGCCCCAGCATTTT.

This clone was recorded once. The V gene is TRBV5-1, the J gene TRBJ1-2; a possible D gene is TRBD1 (6 bases). Trimming removed 4 bases from V and 4 bases from J, with 11 bases in between. The V gene's germline CDR1 is SGHRS and CDR2 YFSETQ. This CDR3 comprises 13 residues. CDR3 residues: CASSREGGYGYTF. The CDR3 DNA follows: TGCGCCAGCAGCAGAGAAGGGGGCTATGGCTACACCTTC.

This clone was observed a handful of times. This chain links TRBV29-1 with TRBJ2-1; D perhaps matches TRBD2 (6 bases). This CDR3 region has 13 residues. Trimming removed 6 bases from V and 8 bases from J, with 17 bases in between. Germline loops: CDR1 SQVTM, CDR2 ANQGSEA. The CDR3 DNA sequence: TGCAGCGTCTGGGGGACGTCGGGGGATGAGCAGTTCTTC. Its translation is CSVWGTSGDEQFF.

The rearrangement joins TRBV7-2 to TRBJ2-3; weak D call: TRBD2 (6 bases). V dropped 2 bases and J dropped 4 bases, with 13 bases sitting between them. The CDR3 consists of 15 residues. Germline CDR1 is SGHTA and CDR2 is FQGNSA. The CDR3 coding sequence is TGTGCCAGCAGCTTAATCGGGAGTGGGGCAGATACGCAGTATTTT. The encoded protein is CASSLIGSGADTQYF.

V usage is TRBV30 and J usage is TRBJ1-6; a weak D match, TRBD1 (5 bases). V lost 1 base and J lost 9, with 16 bases in between. Germline CDR1 and CDR2: GTSNPN and SVGIG (reference sequence). There are 15 residues in the CDR3. Written as DNA, the CDR3 is TGTGCCTGGAGTGCACGCGGAGGGGATGCTTCACCCCTCCACTTT. It translates to CAWSARGGDASPLHF.

The chain is built from TRBV5-1 and TRBJ2-1; no definite D call. From germline, CDR1 is SGHRS and CDR2 YFSETQ. The V gene lost 3 bases and the J gene lost 5 bases, with 12 bases spanning the gap. The length of the CDR3 is 14 residues. CDR3 in DNA: TGCGCCAGCAGCTCCTTTTTGGCAGACAATGAGCAGTTCTTC. Its translation is CASSSFLADNEQFF.

The chain combines TRBV19 with TRBJ2-5, with D maybe TRBD1 (7 bases). CDR3 length equals 15 residues. The germline CDR1 and CDR2 sequences are LNHDA and SQIVND (reference sequence). Between the trimmed V and J ends, which lost 4 bases and 5 bases, there was a span of 17 bases. Here the CDR3 DNA reads TGTGCCAGTAGTACACAGGGGAGAGGGAGGGAGACCCAGTACTTC. Translation gives CASSTQGRGRETQYF.

This chain uses TRBV28 with TRBJ1-4; D may be TRBD1 (6 bases). Germline V gene sequence: CDR1 MDHEN, CDR2 SYDVKM. Trimming shortened V by 6 bases and J by 4 bases, and 18 bases separated the two germline ends. The length of the CDR3 is 16 residues. The CDR3 nucleotides read TGTGCCAGCAGCTTTATACCACAGGGCTTTAATGAAAAACTGTTTTTT. It specifies CASSFIPQGFNEKLFF.

The V and J genes are TRBV11-2 and TRBJ1-1; D gene unclear. Per the germline V gene, CDR1 is SGHAT and CDR2 is FQNNGV. The ends were cut back, 5 bases at V and 8 bases at J, with 9 bases in the middle. This CDR3 is built from 11 residues. CDR3 DNA sequence: TGTGCCAGCAGCAAAGGCGGGGAAGCTTTCTTT. It is translated as CASSKGGEAFF. Variable domain in full (rest from reference TRBV11-2 and TRBJ1-1): EAGVAQSPRYKIIEKRQSVAFWCNPISGHATLYWYQQILGQGPKLLIQFQNNGVVDDSQLPKDRFSAERLKGVDSTLKIQPAKLEDSAVYLCASSKGGEAFFGQGTRLTVV.